This T cell receptor (beta chain) was sequenced in a study of T cells in Graves' hyperthyroidism and ophthalmopathy. Using RNA transcripts as the source, TCR beta CDR3 regions were amplified. Using the HTBI primer set, a first-round RT-PCR was run on the TCR CDR3. TCRdb analysed the multiplex PCR reads with MiXCR anew, one entry per CDR3 protein. Of about 400,000 distinct CDR3 sequences in the sample, 15% to 19% are singletons; the top ten hold approximately 7.5%. The sample holds many counts of this clonotype. The CDR3 is made up of 16 amino acids. Unmatched junction bases numbered 14, after V lost 6 bases and J lost 5 bases. Germline V gene data show CDR1 as MDHEN and CDR2 as SYDVKM.

This TCR came from a woman younger than 35 with Graves' hyperthyroidism. The chain recombines TRBV28 with TRBJ2-7; 9 bases are shared with TRBD2. Sequenced input: blood. CDR3 DNA sequence: TGTGCCAGCAGCTCTCGGTGGGTAGCGGGAGACGACGAGCAGTACTTC. Translating gives CASSSRWVAGDDEQYF. Full variable domain (rest looked up from reference TRBV28 and TRBJ2-7): DVKVTQSSRYLVKRTGEKVFLECVQDMDHENMFWYRQDPGLGLRLIYFSYDVKMKEKGDIPEGYSVSREKKERFSLILESASTNQTSMYLCASSSRWVAGDDEQYFGPGTRLTVT.